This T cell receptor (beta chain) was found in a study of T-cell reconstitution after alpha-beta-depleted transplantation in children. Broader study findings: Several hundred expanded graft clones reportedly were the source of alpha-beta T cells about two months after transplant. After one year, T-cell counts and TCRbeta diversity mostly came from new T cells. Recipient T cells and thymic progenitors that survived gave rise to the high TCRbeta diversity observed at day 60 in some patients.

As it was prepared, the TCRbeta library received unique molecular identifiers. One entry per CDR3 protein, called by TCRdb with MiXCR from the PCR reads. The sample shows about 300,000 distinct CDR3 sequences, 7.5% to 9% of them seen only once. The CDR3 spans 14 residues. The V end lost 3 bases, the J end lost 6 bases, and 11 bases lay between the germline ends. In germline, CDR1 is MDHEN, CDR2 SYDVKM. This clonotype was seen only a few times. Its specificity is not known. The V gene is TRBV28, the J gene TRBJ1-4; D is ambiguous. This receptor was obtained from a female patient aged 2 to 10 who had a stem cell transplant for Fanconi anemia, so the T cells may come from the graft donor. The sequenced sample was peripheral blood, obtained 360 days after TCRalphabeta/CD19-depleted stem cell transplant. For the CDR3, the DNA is TGTGCCAGCAGTTTGATGAACTGGGATGAAAAACTGTTTTTT. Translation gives CASSLMNWDEKLFF. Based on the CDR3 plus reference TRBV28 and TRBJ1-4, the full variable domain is DVKVTQSSRYLVKRTGEKVFLECVQDMDHENMFWYRQDPGLGLRLIYFSYDVKMKEKGDIPEGYSVSREKKERFSLILESASTNQTSMYLCASSLMNWDEKLFFGSGTQLSVL.